The sequence of this T cell receptor (beta chain) was determined in a study of regulatory T cells in long-lasting Graves disease. Study-wide points: Limited sample numbers may have lowered accuracy.

In its sample, this clonotype was seen a few times. Its antigen is currently unknown. Both iRepertoire HTBI primers and Arm-PCR of CDR3 regions were used to build the TCR beta libraries. Per the original methods: Among the samples, 60 to 75 TRBV and 14 TRBJ segments were identified. TCRdb independently ran MiXCR on the multiplex PCR reads; one entry per CDR3 protein. The V and J calls come from TCRdb's annotation, not from the publication. There are more than 400,000 distinct CDR3 sequences in the sample; 15% to 20% occur only once, and 9% to 15% lies in the top ten. Germline CDR1 reads MGHRA; CDR2 reads YSYEKL. The CDR3 contains 16 residues. V shed 1 base and J shed 6 bases, with 18 bases lying between them. The sample's time point: newly diagnosed GD, antithyroid drugs for less than 3 months. Isolated PBMC RNA provided the starting material for the TCR library. With EDTA tubes as the receptacles, 7.5 to 10 milliliters of peripheral blood were drawn.

The same data also went into a second study, on T cells in Graves' hyperthyroidism and ophthalmopathy.

The sample here was peripheral blood mononuclear cells (PBMCs), taken at new diagnosis, from a patient treated with antithyroid drugs. The chain links TRBV4-1 to TRBJ1-1; D unresolved. The TCR sequence derives from a man in his forties or fifties with Graves disease. The CDR3 nucleotides read TGCGCCAGCAGCCAAGGGGGTGACTGGGTGGGCGCTGAAGCTTTCTTT. Residues: CASSQGGDWVGAEAFF.